Below, one TCR beta chain is given with its context. This sample was taken from a study of blood T cell repertoires in COVID-19. Background on the study: Samples of COVID-19 (acute and convalescent) were obtained from the United States, Italy and Spain. T cells, B-cell-depleted T cells, or PBMCs provided the cDNA or gDNA that served as material.

This study enrolled people aged 18 to 89 from about two dozen US geographic areas. Participants reported their clinical history, and cohort assignment relied on those reports. Generated by immunoSEQ multiplex PCR, the TCRdb table keeps only in-frame clones and is missing some. The sample holds some 350,000 clones; about 90% are singletons and the top ten take under 5.5%. The CDR3 has 15 residues. The germline V gene has CDR1 SGHTS and CDR2 YDEGEE. V shed 4 bases and J 3 bases; nucleotides not matched to a gene: 8. The rearrangement uses TRBV5-8 and TRBJ2-5; 8 positions agree with TRBD1. The receptor comes from a woman aged 25 to 39 who had recovered from COVID-19. Sequencing used PBMCs or T cells enriched from blood (not recorded which). The CDR3 DNA follows: TGTGCCAGCAGCACCCGACAGGGGCAGGAAGAGACCCAGTACTTC. Its translation is CASSTRQGQEETQYF.